This entry describes one T cell receptor (beta chain). This entry belongs to a study of blood T cell repertoires in COVID-19. Across the study: The United States, Italy and Spain provided the acute and convalescent COVID-19 samples. Sample material is recorded as cDNA or gDNA derived from T cells, B-cell-depleted T cells, or PBMCs.

This CDR3 comprises 13 residues. The ends were cut back, 9 bases at V and 3 bases at J, with 11 bases in the middle. Study processing details: Amplification from reference gene primers served as the basis for estimated nucleated cell counts. The assay was immunoSEQ multiplex PCR, and TCRdb's table has in-frame clones only and misses some. That table supplies the V and J calls and clone size; D and trimming were determined from the DNA. Among about 53,000 clones, about three quarters were seen once, and the ten largest hold around 42%. The chain carries TRBV23-1 and TRBJ2-2; D perhaps matches TRBD1 (6 bases). TRBV23-1 has ORF status, its function being uncertain. The receptor's source is a man aged 65 to 85 with active or convalescent COVID-19. The source material was peripheral blood. This CDR3 reads CASKQGYTGELFF. In nucleotides, the CDR3 is TGCGCCAGTAAACAGGGTTACACCGGGGAGCTGTTTTTT.